The 27 T cell receptor beta chains below come from one sample, sequenced in a study of blood T cell repertoires in COVID-19. Profiling relied on immunoSEQ multiplex PCR, and the TCRdb table lists in-frame clones only, not all of them. The sample lists 35,000 to 55,000 clones; roughly 89% were seen once. Material for sequencing was peripheral blood. The receptors were sampled from a man in his 60s with active COVID-19.

The chain uses TRBV18 and TRBJ2-2, with TRBD1 identical over 7 bases. Trimming at V came to 4 bases and at J to 3 bases, leaving 5 bases not matched to a gene. The germline V gene encodes CDR1 KGHSH and CDR2 LQKENI. This CDR3 contains 15 residues. In DNA form, the CDR3 reads TGTGCCAGCTCACTACGACAGGGCGACACCGGGGAGCTGTTTTTT. Translated: CASSLRQGDTGELFF.

The chain combines TRBV19 with TRBJ1-1, with D perhaps matching TRBD1 (5 bases). This CDR3 is 15 amino acids long. Germline loops: CDR1 LNHDA, CDR2 SQIVND (reference sequence). Between the trimmed V and J ends, which lost 5 bases and 0 bases, there was a span of 13 bases. CDR3 in DNA: TGTGCCAGTAGTGCTAGACAGATACTGAACACTGAAGCTTTCTTT. This codes for CASSARQILNTEAFF.

This clone was counted only a few times. V is TRBV18 and J is TRBJ1-2, with TRBD1 as a possible D gene (6 bases). The CDR3 covers 17 residues. Germline V gene data show CDR1 as KGHSH and CDR2 as LQKENI. Trimming took off 3 bases at V and 3 bases at J, with 20 bases between the two ends. This CDR3 is CASSPGAGQGRDYGYTF. The CDR3 DNA follows: TGTGCCAGCTCACCCGGAGCTGGGCAGGGGAGGGACTATGGCTACACCTTC.

This chain uses TRBV7-2 with TRBJ2-7, with D uncertain. The ends were cut back, 4 bases at V and 0 bases at J, with 7 bases in the middle. The CDR3 is made up of 13 amino acids. The germline V gene has CDR1 SGHTA and CDR2 FQGNSA. The CDR3: CASSYTHSYEQYF. DNA for the CDR3: TGTGCCAGCAGCTACACCCACTCCTACGAGCAGTACTTC.

This clone appeared a few times. The J gene is TRBJ1-4, the V gene TRBV4-3, with D hard to call. The CDR3 extends over 16 amino acids. Trimming pared 0 bases from V and 3 bases from J, leaving 11 bases between. The germline V gene has CDR1 LGHNA and CDR2 YSLEER. This chain's CDR3 is CASSQEALLPNEKLFF. Here the CDR3 DNA reads TGCGCCAGCAGCCAAGAAGCTCTCCTCCCTAATGAAAAACTGTTTTTT.

The CDR3 DNA reads as TGTGCCAGCAGCACTTTGACAGGGGGCGGCCACTATGGCTACACCTTC. Translation gives CASSTLTGGGHYGYTF. The chain combines TRBV6-2 or TRBV6-3 with TRBJ1-2; 10 bases line up with TRBD1. There are 16 residues in the CDR3. Germline trimming cut 6 bases from V and 3 bases from J; bases unmatched to any gene: 10. Germline V gene sequence: CDR1 MNHEY, CDR2 SVGEGT.

The V and J genes are TRBV5-1 and TRBJ2-7, with no clear D. Germline lookup yields CDR1 SGHRS and CDR2 YFSETQ. Trimming took 4 bases from V and 1 from J, leaving 15 bases between them. The length of the CDR3 is 15 residues. The CDR3 loop is CASSPLEALSYEQYF. In nucleotides, the CDR3 is TGCGCCAGCAGCCCCCTTGAAGCGCTTTCCTACGAGCAGTACTTC.

The J gene is TRBJ2-2, the V gene TRBV25-1, with D possibly being TRBD2 (5 bases). Germline loops: CDR1 MGHDK, CDR2 SYGVNS. The CDR3 contains 17 residues. V shed 6 bases and J shed 2 bases, with 19 bases lying between them. CDR3 amino acids: CASSGTNRRGNTGELFF. CDR3 sequence (DNA): TGTGCCAGCAGCGGTACTAACCGACGGGGAAACACCGGGGAGCTGTTTTTT.

The chain carries TRBV6-1 and TRBJ2-3; D may be TRBD2 (6 bases). Germline V gene data show CDR1 as MNHNS and CDR2 as SASEGT. The CDR3 has 15 residues. Trimming removed 2 bases from V and 4 bases from J, with 13 bases in between. CDR3 amino acids: CASSELAGSPDTQYF. In nucleotides, the CDR3 is TGTGCCAGCAGTGAACTTGCGGGGAGTCCAGATACGCAGTATTTT.

The gene calls are TRBV28 and TRBJ2-6, with unresolved D. This CDR3 region has 14 residues. Trimming pared 4 bases from V and 2 bases from J, leaving 6 bases between. Germline V gene sequence: CDR1 MDHEN, CDR2 SYDVKM. The chain's CDR3 is CASSSPAGANVLTF. In nucleotides, the CDR3 is TGTGCCAGCAGTTCGCCGGCTGGGGCCAACGTCCTGACTTTC.

The rearrangement uses TRBV6-2 or TRBV6-3 and TRBJ1-2; 10 nucleotides agree with TRBD1. Germline V CDR1 and CDR2: MNHEY, SVGEGT. The J segment lost 6 bases and the V segment lost 5 bases, leaving 9 bases of the junction unmatched. The CDR3 is made up of 15 amino acids. Written as DNA, the CDR3 is TGTGCCAGCAGTGACTTAATGGGACAGGGGAATGGCTACACCTTC. Residues: CASSDLMGQGNGYTF.

This chain joins TRBV7-2 and TRBJ2-5; D might be TRBD2 (5 bases). CDR3 length: 15 residues. Germline loops: CDR1 SGHTA, CDR2 FQGNSA. Trimming removed 5 bases at V and 4 bases at J, with 17 bases between. The CDR3 DNA reads as TGTGCCAGCAGCCGCTCCGGGCAGGCGGGAGAGACCCAGTACTTC. It encodes CASSRSGQAGETQYF.

The V call is TRBV4-1, the J call TRBJ2-7, with D perhaps given as TRBD1 or TRBD2 (7 bases each). This CDR3 contains 12 residues. CDR1 MGHRA and CDR2 YSYEKL come from the germline V gene. V was cut by 7 bases and J by 9 bases, with 16 bases left in between. This CDR3 reads CASNQGEGGQYF. The CDR3, as DNA: TGCGCCAGCAACCAGGGGGAGGGTGGGCAGTACTTC.

This clone was detected only a few times. The V call is TRBV11-2, the J call TRBJ1-5; a weak D match, TRBD1 (5 bases). Trimming removed 3 bases from V and 6 bases from J, with 15 bases in between. The CDR3 is 15 residues long. The germline V gene has CDR1 SGHAT and CDR2 FQNNGV. The CDR3 sequence: CASSLGQNFGQPQHF. Here the CDR3 DNA reads TGTGCCAGCAGCTTGGGGCAAAATTTCGGTCAGCCCCAGCATTTT.

V and J are TRBV7-2 and TRBJ2-5; no firm D call. Trimming took off 4 bases at V and 0 bases at J, with 6 bases between the two ends. The CDR3 is 13 residues long. Germline V CDR1 and CDR2: SGHTA, FQGNSA. DNA for the CDR3: TGTGCCAGCAGCTCAGGAAACCAAGAGACCCAGTACTTC. Translating gives CASSSGNQETQYF.

The chain joins TRBV7-2 to TRBJ2-5; 8 bases map to TRBD2. Germline CDR1 SGHTA, CDR2 FQGNSA. The CDR3 runs to 17 residues. V was pared by 1 base and J by 0 bases, with 7 bases of the junction left unmatched. In DNA, the CDR3 is TGTGCCAGCAGCTTAGTAGGGACTAGATTCAACCAAGAGACCCAGTACTTC. This gives the protein CASSLVGTRFNQETQYF.

This sequence joins TRBV24-1 and TRBJ2-1; D is perhaps TRBD2 (5 bases). Germline V gives CDR1 KGHDR, CDR2 SFDVKD. V dropped 1 base and J dropped 6 bases, with 15 bases sitting between them. The CDR3 runs to 16 residues. CDR3 in amino acids: CATSDLGSARPNEQFF. The CDR3 DNA is TGTGCCACCAGTGATTTAGGGAGCGCTCGGCCCAATGAGCAGTTCTTC.

V and J are TRBV10-3 and TRBJ2-1; D may be TRBD1 (5 bases). Per the germline V gene, CDR1 is ENHRY and CDR2 is SYGVKD. The CDR3 extends over 13 amino acids. Trimming left V 5 bases short and J 9 bases short, with 14 bases between. The CDR3 nucleotides are TGTGCCATCAGTCCTCCCTTTGGGGCTGAGCAGTTCTTC. It encodes CAISPPFGAEQFF.

This rearrangement joins TRBV5-1 to TRBJ2-5, with D perhaps TRBD2 (6 bases). The CDR3 contains 16 residues. V lost 0 bases and J 2 bases, leaving 14 bases between the germline ends. From germline, CDR1 is SGHRS and CDR2 YFSETQ. CDR3 DNA: TGCGCCAGCAGCTTGGGTGGTAGGCGGGGTCAAGAGACCCAGTACTTC. Translated: CASSLGGRRGQETQYF.

This clone turned up a few times. The chain couples TRBV6-2 or TRBV6-3 to TRBJ1-1; D is ambiguous. Trimming took 0 bases from V and 1 from J, leaving 6 bases between them. Germline V gene lookup returns CDR1 MNHEY and CDR2 SVGEGT. The CDR3 has 14 residues. CDR3 in amino acids: CASSYSESNTEAFF. CDR3 bases: TGTGCCAGCAGTTACTCGGAGTCGAACACTGAAGCTTTCTTT.

The chain employs TRBV28 and TRBJ2-3; 7 bases agree with TRBD2. The CDR3 is 14 residues long. CDR1 is MDHEN and CDR2 is SYDVKM in the germline V gene. The junction had 6 bases not matched to a gene; V was cut back by 9 bases and J by 0 bases. The CDR3 sequence: CASWGEGSTDTQYF. In DNA form, the CDR3 reads TGTGCCAGTTGGGGGGAGGGTAGCACAGATACGCAGTATTTT. The full variable domain, completed using reference TRBV28 and TRBJ2-3, is DVKVTQSSRYLVKRTGEKVFLECVQDMDHENMFWYRQDPGLGLRLIYFSYDVKMKEKGDIPEGYSVSREKKERFSLILESASTNQTSMYLCASWGEGSTDTQYFGPGTRLTVL.

The V call is TRBV9, the J call TRBJ2-5; 10 nucleotides match TRBD1. Unmatched junction bases numbered 4, after V lost 0 bases and J lost 5 bases. The CDR3 contains 15 residues. The germline V gene has CDR1 SGDLS and CDR2 YYNGEE. As DNA, the CDR3 is TGTGCCAGCAGCGTAGGAGGGACAGGGGAGGAGACCCAGTACTTC. Protein sequence: CASSVGGTGEETQYF.

This rearrangement joins TRBV10-3 to TRBJ2-7; TRBD1 matches at 9 bases. The germline V gene encodes CDR1 ENHRY and CDR2 SYGVKD. The CDR3 is 13 amino acids. Losses at the gene ends were 5 bases for V and 4 bases for J; bases not matched to a gene: 3. DNA of the CDR3: TGTGCCATCAGTCCGGGACAGGGTTACGAGCAGTACTTC. Protein product: CAISPGQGYEQYF.

V usage is TRBV29-1 and J usage is TRBJ2-7; 9 nucleotides match TRBD1. The CDR3 is 12 residues long. In germline, CDR1 is SQVTM, CDR2 ANQGSEA. Trimming removed 3 bases from V and 3 bases from J; junction bases left unmatched: 0. The CDR3: CSVETGGYEQYF. As DNA, the CDR3 is TGCAGCGTTGAGACAGGGGGCTACGAGCAGTACTTC.

This clone was counted between two and nine times. The chain combines TRBV4-1 with TRBJ1-5, with D maybe TRBD1 (6 bases). The CDR3 loop spans 15 amino acids. CDR1 and CDR2 (germline): MGHRA, YSYEKL. The V gene lost 4 bases and the J gene lost 6 bases, with 16 bases spanning the gap. The CDR3 coding sequence is TGCGCCAGCAGCCGAGAGACAGGTTTGAGTCAGCCCCAGCATTTT. Protein product: CASSRETGLSQPQHF.

V is TRBV6-5 and J is TRBJ1-5; TRBD1 might be the D (5 bases). Trimming took 6 bases from V and 0 from J, leaving 9 bases between them. CDR3 size: 14 residues. Germline V gene sequence: CDR1 MNHEY, CDR2 SVGAGI. The CDR3 nucleotides read TGTGCCAGCAGAGAGACAGATAGCAATCAGCCCCAGCATTTT. It codes for CASRETDSNQPQHF.

The rearrangement uses TRBV11-2 and TRBJ1-1; TRBD1 might be the D (5 bases). Germline V gene lookup returns CDR1 SGHAT and CDR2 FQNNGV. Deletions cut 1 base from V and 1 base from J, with 13 bases between. The CDR3 is 16 amino acids. CDR3 sequence reads: CASSLVAGSANTEAFF. For the CDR3, the DNA is TGTGCCAGCAGCTTAGTGGCAGGGTCAGCGAACACTGAAGCTTTCTTT.